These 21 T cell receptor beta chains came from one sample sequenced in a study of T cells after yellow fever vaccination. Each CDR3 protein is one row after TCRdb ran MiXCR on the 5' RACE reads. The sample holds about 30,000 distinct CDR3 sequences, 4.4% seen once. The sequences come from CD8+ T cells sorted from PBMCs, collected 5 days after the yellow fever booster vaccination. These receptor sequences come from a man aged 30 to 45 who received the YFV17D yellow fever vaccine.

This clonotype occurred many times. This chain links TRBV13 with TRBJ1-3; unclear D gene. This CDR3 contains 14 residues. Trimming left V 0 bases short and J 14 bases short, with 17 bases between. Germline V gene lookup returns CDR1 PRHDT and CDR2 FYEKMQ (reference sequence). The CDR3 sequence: CASSLGLGRNSLYF. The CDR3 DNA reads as TGTGCCAGCAGCTTAGGCCTAGGGAGAAACTCCCTATATTTT.

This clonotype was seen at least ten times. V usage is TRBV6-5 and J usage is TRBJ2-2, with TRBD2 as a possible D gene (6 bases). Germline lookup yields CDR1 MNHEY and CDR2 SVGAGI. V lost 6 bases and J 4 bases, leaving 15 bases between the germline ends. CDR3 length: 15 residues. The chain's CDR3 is CASSLAFRGTGELFF. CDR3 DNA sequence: TGTGCCAGCAGCCTAGCGTTCCGGGGCACCGGGGAGCTGTTTTTT.

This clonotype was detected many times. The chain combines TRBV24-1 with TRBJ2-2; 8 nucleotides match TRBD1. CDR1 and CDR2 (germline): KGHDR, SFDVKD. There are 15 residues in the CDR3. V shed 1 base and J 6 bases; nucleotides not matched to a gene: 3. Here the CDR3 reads CATSDFGQGPGELFF. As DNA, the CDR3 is TGTGCCACCAGTGATTTCGGACAGGGTCCCGGGGAGCTGTTTTTT.

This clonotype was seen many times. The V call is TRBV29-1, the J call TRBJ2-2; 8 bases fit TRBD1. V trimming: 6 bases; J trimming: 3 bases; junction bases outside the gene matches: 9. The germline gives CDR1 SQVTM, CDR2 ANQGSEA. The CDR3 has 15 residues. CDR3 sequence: CSVSPGGMDTGELFF. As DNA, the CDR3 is TGCAGCGTGTCCCCAGGGGGCATGGACACCGGGGAGCTGTTTTTT.

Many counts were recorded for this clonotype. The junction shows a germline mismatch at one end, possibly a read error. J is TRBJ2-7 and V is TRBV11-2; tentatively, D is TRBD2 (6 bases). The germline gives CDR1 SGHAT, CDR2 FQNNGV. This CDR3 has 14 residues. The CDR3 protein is CASSIERAPYEQYF. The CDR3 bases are TGTGCCAGCAGCATAGAGCGGGCCCCCTACGAGCAGTACTTC.

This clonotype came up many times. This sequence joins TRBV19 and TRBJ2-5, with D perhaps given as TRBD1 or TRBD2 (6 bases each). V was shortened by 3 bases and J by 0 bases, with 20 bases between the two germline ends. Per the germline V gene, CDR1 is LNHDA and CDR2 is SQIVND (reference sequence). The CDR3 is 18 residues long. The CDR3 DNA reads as TGTGCCAGTAGTATCGGATGGGGGGACACTCTCTACCAAGAGACCCAGTACTTC. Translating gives CASSIGWGDTLYQETQYF.

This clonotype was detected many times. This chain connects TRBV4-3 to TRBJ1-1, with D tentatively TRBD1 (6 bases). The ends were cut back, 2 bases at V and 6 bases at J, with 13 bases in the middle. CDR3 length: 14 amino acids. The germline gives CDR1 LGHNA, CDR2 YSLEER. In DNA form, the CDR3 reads TGCGCCAGCAGCCAATCTACAGGGTGGCCTGAAGCTTTCTTT. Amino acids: CASSQSTGWPEAFF.

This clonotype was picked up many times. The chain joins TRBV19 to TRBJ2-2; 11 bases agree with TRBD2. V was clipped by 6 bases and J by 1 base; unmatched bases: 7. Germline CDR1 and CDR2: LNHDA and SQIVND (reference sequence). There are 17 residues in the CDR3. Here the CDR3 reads CASRGWLAGGNTGELFF. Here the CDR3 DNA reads TGTGCCAGTAGAGGTTGGCTAGCGGGAGGGAACACCGGGGAGCTGTTTTTT. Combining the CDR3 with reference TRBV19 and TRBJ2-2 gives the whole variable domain DGGITQSPKYLFRKEGQNVTLSCEQNLNHDAMYWYRQDPGQGLRLIYYSQIVNDFQKGDIAEGYSVSREKKESFPLTVTSAQKNPTAFYLCASRGWLAGGNTGELFFGEGSRLTVL.

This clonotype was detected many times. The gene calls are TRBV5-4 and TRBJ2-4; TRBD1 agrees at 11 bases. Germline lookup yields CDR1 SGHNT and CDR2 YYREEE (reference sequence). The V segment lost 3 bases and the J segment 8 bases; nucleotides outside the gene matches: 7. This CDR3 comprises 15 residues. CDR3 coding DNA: TGTGCCAGCAGCTCGCCGGGACAGGGGGGAGACATTCAGTACTTC. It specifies CASSSPGQGGDIQYF.

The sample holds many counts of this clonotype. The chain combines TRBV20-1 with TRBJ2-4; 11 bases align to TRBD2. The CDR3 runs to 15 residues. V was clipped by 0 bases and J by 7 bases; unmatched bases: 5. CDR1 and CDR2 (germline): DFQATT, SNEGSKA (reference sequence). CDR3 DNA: TGCAGTGCTAGAGAAGGGACTAGCGGCACTAACATTCAGTACTTC. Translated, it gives CSAREGTSGTNIQYF.

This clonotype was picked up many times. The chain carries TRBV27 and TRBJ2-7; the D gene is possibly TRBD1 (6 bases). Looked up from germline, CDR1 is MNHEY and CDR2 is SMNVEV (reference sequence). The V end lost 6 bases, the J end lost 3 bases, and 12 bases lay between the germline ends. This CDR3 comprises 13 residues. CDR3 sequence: CASRQGLNYEQYF. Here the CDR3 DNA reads TGTGCCAGCAGACAGGGTTTAAACTACGAGCAGTACTTC.

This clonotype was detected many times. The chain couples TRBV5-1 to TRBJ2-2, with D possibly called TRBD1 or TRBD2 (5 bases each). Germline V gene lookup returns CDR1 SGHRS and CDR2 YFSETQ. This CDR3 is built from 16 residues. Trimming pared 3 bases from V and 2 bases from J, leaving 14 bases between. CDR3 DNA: TGCGCCAGCAGCTCTTACCGGGACGGAAACACCGGGGAGCTGTTTTTT. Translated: CASSSYRDGNTGELFF.

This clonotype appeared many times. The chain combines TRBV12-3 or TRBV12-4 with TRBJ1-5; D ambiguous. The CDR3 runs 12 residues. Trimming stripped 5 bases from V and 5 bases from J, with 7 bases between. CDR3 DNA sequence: TGTGCCAGCAGTCTTTGGGATCAGCCCCAGCATTTT. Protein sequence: CASSLWDQPQHF.

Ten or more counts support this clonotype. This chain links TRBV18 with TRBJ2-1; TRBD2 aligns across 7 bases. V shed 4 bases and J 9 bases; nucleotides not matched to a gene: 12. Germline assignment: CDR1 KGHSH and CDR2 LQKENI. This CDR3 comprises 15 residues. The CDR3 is CASSRSVPPSGEQFF. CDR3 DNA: TGTGCCAGCTCACGATCTGTCCCTCCTAGCGGTGAGCAGTTCTTC.

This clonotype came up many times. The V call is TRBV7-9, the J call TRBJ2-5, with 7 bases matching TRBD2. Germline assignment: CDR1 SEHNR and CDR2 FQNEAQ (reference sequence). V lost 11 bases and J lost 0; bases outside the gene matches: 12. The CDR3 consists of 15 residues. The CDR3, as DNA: TGTGCCGGAGAACCGGGACTATCGTACCAAGAGACCCAGTACTTC. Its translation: CAGEPGLSYQETQYF.

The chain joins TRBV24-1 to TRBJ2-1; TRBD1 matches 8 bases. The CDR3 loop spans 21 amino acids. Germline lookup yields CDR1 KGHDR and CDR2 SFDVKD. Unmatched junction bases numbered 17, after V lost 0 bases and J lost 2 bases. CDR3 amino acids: CATSDLFWTGTGGKPYNEQFF. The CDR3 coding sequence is TGTGCCACCAGTGATTTGTTCTGGACAGGGACGGGCGGGAAACCCTACAATGAGCAGTTCTTC.

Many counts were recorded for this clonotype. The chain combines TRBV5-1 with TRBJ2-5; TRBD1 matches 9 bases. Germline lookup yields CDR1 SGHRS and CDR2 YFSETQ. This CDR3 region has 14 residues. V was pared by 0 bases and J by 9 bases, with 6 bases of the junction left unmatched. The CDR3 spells CASSLETGGKAQYF. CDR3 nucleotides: TGCGCCAGCAGCTTGGAGACAGGGGGGAAGGCCCAGTACTTC.

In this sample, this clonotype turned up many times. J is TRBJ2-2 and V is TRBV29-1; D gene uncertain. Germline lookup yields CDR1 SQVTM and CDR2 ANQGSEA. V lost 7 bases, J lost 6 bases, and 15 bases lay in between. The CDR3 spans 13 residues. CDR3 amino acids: CSGALTGAGELFF. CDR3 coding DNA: TGCAGCGGGGCCCTCACGGGTGCCGGGGAGCTGTTTTTT.

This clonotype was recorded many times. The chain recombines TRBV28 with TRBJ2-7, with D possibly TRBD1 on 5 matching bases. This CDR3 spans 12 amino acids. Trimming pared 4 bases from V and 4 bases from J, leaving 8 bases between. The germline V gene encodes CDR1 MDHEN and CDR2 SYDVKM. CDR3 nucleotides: TGTGCCAGCAGTTATGACAGTTACGAGCAGTACTTC. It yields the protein CASSYDSYEQYF.

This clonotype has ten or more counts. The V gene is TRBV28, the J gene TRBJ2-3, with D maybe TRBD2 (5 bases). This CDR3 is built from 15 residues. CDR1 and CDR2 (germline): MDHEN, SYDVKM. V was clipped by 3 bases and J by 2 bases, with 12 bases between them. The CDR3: CASSFVGGVTDTQYF. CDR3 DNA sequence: TGTGCCAGCAGTTTCGTTGGAGGAGTCACAGATACGCAGTATTTT. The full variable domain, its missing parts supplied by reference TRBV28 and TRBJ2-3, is DVKVTQSSRYLVKRTGEKVFLECVQDMDHENMFWYRQDPGLGLRLIYFSYDVKMKEKGDIPEGYSVSREKKERFSLILESASTNQTSMYLCASSFVGGVTDTQYFGPGTRLTVL.

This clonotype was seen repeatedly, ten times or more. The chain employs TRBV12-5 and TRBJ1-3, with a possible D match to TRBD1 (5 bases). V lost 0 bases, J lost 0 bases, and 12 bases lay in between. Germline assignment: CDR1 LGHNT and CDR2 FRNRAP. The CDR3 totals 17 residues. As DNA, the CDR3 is TGTGCTAGTGGTTTGGTGGGAAGGGGCCTCTCTGGAAACACCATATATTTT. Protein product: CASGLVGRGLSGNTIYF.